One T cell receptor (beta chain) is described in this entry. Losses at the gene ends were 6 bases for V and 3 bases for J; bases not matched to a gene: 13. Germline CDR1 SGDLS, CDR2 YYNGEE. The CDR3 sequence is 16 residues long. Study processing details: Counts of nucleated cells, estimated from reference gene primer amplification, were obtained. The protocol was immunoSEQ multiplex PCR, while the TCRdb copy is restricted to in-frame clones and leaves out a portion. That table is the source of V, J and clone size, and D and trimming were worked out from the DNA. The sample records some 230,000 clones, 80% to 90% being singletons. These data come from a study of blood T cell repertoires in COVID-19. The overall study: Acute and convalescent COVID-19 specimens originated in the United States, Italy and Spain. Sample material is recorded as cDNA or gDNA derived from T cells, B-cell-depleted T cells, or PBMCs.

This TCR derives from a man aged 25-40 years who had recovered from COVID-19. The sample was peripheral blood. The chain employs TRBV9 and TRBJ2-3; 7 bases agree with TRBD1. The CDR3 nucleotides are TGTGCCAGCACGCCTCCCCCAGGGGGTAGTACAGATACGCAGTATTTT. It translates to CASTPPPGGSTDTQYF.